Listed here is a single TCR beta chain. Its matching antigen is unknown. V lost 5 bases to trimming and J lost 0 bases, with 14 bases between them. The germline V gene has CDR1 MRHNA and CDR2 SNTAGT. This CDR3 has 15 residues. This sample is drawn from a study of CD8 T cells in ankylosing spondylitis. Quantitative molecular-barcoded 5'-RACE generated the TCR beta libraries. TCRdb reprocessed the 5' RACE reads via MiXCR and lists one record per CDR3 protein. The table includes 50,000 to 75,000 distinct CDR3 sequences, approximately 5.7% detected once. Study-wide points: In the blood and synovial fluid of reactive arthritis, some motif variants had been previously reported. The clones that were linked to disease were reported to be significantly enriched in matched synovial fluid samples from ankylosing spondylitis patients.

The source of this sequence is a male donor with ankylosing spondylitis. The V and J genes are TRBV6-4 and TRBJ2-7; possibly TRBD1 or TRBD2 for D (5 bases each). The sample was synovial fluid, either unsorted or a sorted T cell fraction (not recorded which). The CDR3 nucleotides are TGTGCCAGCAGTAAGGGACCCTCCAGCTCCTACGAGCAGTACTTC. It is translated as CASSKGPSSSYEQYF.